The TCR beta chain described here comes from a study of blood T cells in healthy people across ages. At the level of the study: Template switching captured about one barcoded beta molecule per two T cells. Study-wide results and limits: Getting older went along with TCR beta diversity per million T cells dropping roughly linearly.

Donors were systemically healthy Caucasian individuals from Russia aged about 6 to 95 years. No fewer than 7 million PBMCs went into each sample. Alongside a J-beta primer mix, a sample-barcoded 5' primer served in a second PCR lasting about 7 to 11 cycles. TCRdb used MiXCR to reprocess the 5' RACE reads, holding one entry per CDR3 protein. This sample has more than 650,000 distinct CDR3 sequences; about 53% occur once, and the top ten carry about 42%. Note on this clonotype: Its antigen is currently unknown.

Input material: blood. This TCR was sampled from a man at least 80 years old in good health.

This chain's CDR3 is CASSAYSTGFGYTF. The CDR3 DNA follows: TGTGCCAGCAGTGCATACTCGACAGGCTTCGGCTACACCTTC. The chain is built from TRBV25-1 and TRBJ1-2, with D possibly matching TRBD1 (6 bases). The CDR3 is made up of 14 amino acids. Germline CDR1 MGHDK, CDR2 SYGVNS. The ends were cut back, 4 bases at V and 8 bases at J, with 17 bases in the middle.